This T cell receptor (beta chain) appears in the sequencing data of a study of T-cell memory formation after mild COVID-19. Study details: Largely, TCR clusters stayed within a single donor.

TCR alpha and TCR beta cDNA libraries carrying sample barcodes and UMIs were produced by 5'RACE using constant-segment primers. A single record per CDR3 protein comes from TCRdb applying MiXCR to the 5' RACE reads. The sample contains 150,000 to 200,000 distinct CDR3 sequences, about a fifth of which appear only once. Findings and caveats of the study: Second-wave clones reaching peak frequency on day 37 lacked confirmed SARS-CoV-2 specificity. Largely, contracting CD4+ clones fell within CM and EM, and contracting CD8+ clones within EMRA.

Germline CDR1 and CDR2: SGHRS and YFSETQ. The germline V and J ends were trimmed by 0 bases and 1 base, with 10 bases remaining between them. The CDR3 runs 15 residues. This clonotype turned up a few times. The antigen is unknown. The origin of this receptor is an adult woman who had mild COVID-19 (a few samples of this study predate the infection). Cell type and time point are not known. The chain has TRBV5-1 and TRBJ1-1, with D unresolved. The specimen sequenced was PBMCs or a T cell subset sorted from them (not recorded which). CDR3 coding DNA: TGCGCCAGCAGCTTGGGCCCAGGAGCGAACACTGAAGCTTTCTTT. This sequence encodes CASSLGPGANTEAFF.